Following are 18 T cell receptor beta chains from one sample sequenced in a study of cytomegalovirus exposure and HLA in healthy donors. Repertoires were generated with immunoSEQ multiplex PCR, while TCRdb's copy carries only in-frame clones and drops some. The sample consists of about 130,000 clones, roughly 87% of them appearing once. The sample comprised PBMCs. The receptors come from a woman aged 18-35 years in good health and CMV-seropositive.

The chain has TRBV9 and TRBJ2-5, with TRBD1 identical over 7 bases. V lost 0 bases, J lost 1 base, and 3 bases stayed unmatched. CDR1 is SGDLS, CDR2 YYNGEE, per germline. The CDR3 totals 15 residues. CDR3 in DNA: TGTGCCAGCAGCGTAGGACAGGGATTCCAAGAGACCCAGTACTTC. Its translation is CASSVGQGFQETQYF. The full variable domain, rest sourced from reference TRBV9 and TRBJ2-5, is DSGVTQTPKHLITATGQRVTLRCSPRSGDLSVYWYQQSLDQGLQFLIQYYNGEERAKGNILERFSAQQFPDLHSELNLSSLELGDSALYFCASSVGQGFQETQYFGPGTRLLVL.

The chain joins TRBV5-1 to TRBJ1-1, with a weak D call TRBD1 (5 bases). CDR3 length equals 13 residues. V shed 4 bases and J shed 7 bases, with 14 bases lying between them. Germline lookup yields CDR1 SGHRS and CDR2 YFSETQ. The CDR3: CASSGISGGEAFF. The DNA for the CDR3 is TGCGCCAGCAGCGGTATTTCGGGGGGTGAAGCTTTCTTT.

The V gene is TRBV13, the J gene TRBJ1-1, with D maybe TRBD1 (5 bases). Deletions cut 4 bases from V and 2 bases from J, with 23 bases between. Germline-derived CDR1 and CDR2 are PRHDT and FYEKMQ (reference sequence). This CDR3 is 18 amino acids long. CDR3 DNA: TGTGCCAGCAGCTGGCCCGCCGGGACTTCACGACCAAACACTGAAGCTTTCTTT. It encodes CASSWPAGTSRPNTEAFF. Variable domain in full (rest from reference TRBV13 and TRBJ1-1): AAGVIQSPRHLIKEKRETATLKCYPIPRHDTVYWYQQGPGQDPQFLISFYEKMQSDKGSIPDRFSAQQFSDYHSELNMSSLELGDSALYFCASSWPAGTSRPNTEAFFGQGTRLTVV.

In its sample, this clone was seen a few times. The chain couples TRBV30 to TRBJ1-5; D ambiguous. This CDR3 contains 12 residues. V lost 3 bases to trimming and J lost 4 bases, with 7 bases between them. The germline CDR1 and CDR2 sequences are GTSNPN and SVGIG (reference sequence). The CDR3 sequence: CAWSSSNQPQHF. CDR3 coding DNA: TGTGCCTGGAGCTCGTCGAATCAGCCCCAGCATTTT.

The rearrangement uses TRBV27 and TRBJ1-2, with 8 bases matching TRBD1. The trim removed 8 bases at V and 3 bases at J, leaving 2 bases unmatched. Germline V lookup: CDR1 MNHEY, CDR2 SMNVEV (reference sequence). The CDR3 has 12 residues. The CDR3 loop is CASAGGDYGYTF. In nucleotides, the CDR3 is TGTGCCAGCGCAGGGGGCGACTATGGCTACACCTTC.

J is TRBJ1-1 and V is TRBV4-2; D gene uncertain. CDR1 is LGHNA, CDR2 YNFKEQ, per germline. The CDR3 covers 15 residues. With 1 base removed from V and 0 bases from J, the gap between germline ends came to 9 bases. Here the CDR3 DNA reads TGTGCCAGCAGCCAAGGGCCAGACATGAACACTGAAGCTTTCTTT. Encoded protein: CASSQGPDMNTEAFF.

This chain uses TRBV10-3 with TRBJ1-3; no clear D gene. With 6 bases removed from V and 1 base from J, the gap between germline ends came to 19 bases. Germline-derived CDR1 and CDR2 are ENHRY and SYGVKD. CDR3 length equals 17 residues. CDR3 sequence reads: CAIRSSGLLLSGNTIYF. DNA for the CDR3: TGTGCCATCAGGTCCTCGGGTCTACTTCTTTCTGGAAACACCATATATTTT.

Worth noting for this clone: This CDR3 is also generated by other DNA sequences in the sample. The chain couples TRBV7-2 to TRBJ2-7; 7 bases map to TRBD2. The CDR3 sequence is 16 residues long. Germline V gene data show CDR1 as SGHTA and CDR2 as FQGNSA. Trimming cost V 2 bases and J 1 base; bases outside gene matches: 8. CDR3 bases: TGTGCCAGCAGCTTAAGTGGGGGGGGACTGTCCTACGAGCAGTACTTC. The encoded protein is CASSLSGGGLSYEQYF.

The V gene is TRBV5-1, the J gene TRBJ1-6; D is unresolved. The CDR3 is made up of 16 amino acids. The V gene lost 2 bases and the J gene lost 8 bases, with 17 bases spanning the gap. Germline V lookup: CDR1 SGHRS, CDR2 YFSETQ. The CDR3 DNA reads as TGCGCCAGCAGCTTAGTGAGGGTTCAACGGGATTCACCCCTCCACTTT. This sequence encodes CASSLVRVQRDSPLHF.

The chain carries TRBV5-4 and TRBJ1-1; D remains ambiguous. Trimming stripped 4 bases from V and 7 bases from J, with 11 bases between. The V gene's germline CDR1 is SGHNT and CDR2 YYREEE (reference sequence). The CDR3 extends over 12 amino acids. The DNA of the CDR3 is TGTGCCAGCAGCATCCCGAGGGTTGAAGCTTTCTTT. Translating it yields CASSIPRVEAFF.

V and J are TRBV7-9 and TRBJ1-5, with TRBD1 matching 8 bases. CDR3 length equals 16 residues. Germline CDR1 SEHNR, CDR2 FQNEAQ (reference sequence). V lost 1 base, J lost 7 bases, and 9 bases stayed unmatched. As DNA, the CDR3 is TGTGCCAGCAGCTTAGTGACAGGGGATTCTGGACAGCCCCAGCATTTT. Protein: CASSLVTGDSGQPQHF.

This chain connects TRBV4-1 to TRBJ1-5, with D possibly TRBD1 on 6 matching bases. Per germline, CDR1 MGHRA and CDR2 YSYEKL. V was pared by 0 bases and J by 0 bases, with 15 bases between. There are 18 residues in the CDR3. CDR3 sequence reads: CASSQEPPGHLSNQPQHF. The CDR3 bases are TGCGCCAGCAGCCAAGAACCGCCGGGACATCTTAGCAATCAGCCCCAGCATTTT.

This chain links TRBV7-2 with TRBJ2-5; D is ambiguous. This CDR3 region has 13 residues. CDR1 is SGHTA and CDR2 is FQGNSA in the germline V gene. The V gene lost 6 bases and the J gene lost 4 bases, with 12 bases spanning the gap. CDR3 in amino acids: CASSQNSRETQYF. CDR3 DNA sequence: TGTGCCAGCAGTCAAAACTCTAGAGAGACCCAGTACTTC.

In this sample, this clone turned up once. This specimen includes other DNA sequences encoding the same CDR3. The rearrangement joins TRBV18 to TRBJ2-3; no firm D call. The V gene's germline CDR1 is KGHSH and CDR2 LQKENI. This CDR3 is 13 amino acids long. Trimming removed 3 bases from V and 0 bases from J, with 4 bases in between. The CDR3 reads CASSPPSTDTQYF. DNA of the CDR3: TGTGCCAGCTCACCTCCTAGCACAGATACGCAGTATTTT.

This chain links TRBV6-7 with TRBJ2-1; 10 bases map to TRBD2. TRBV6-7 is known as an ORF, though its function is uncertain. V shed 1 base, J shed 6 bases, and the junction held 6 bases outside the gene matches. This CDR3 contains 16 residues. The DNA for the CDR3 is TGTGCCAGCAGTTACTATCCAGCGGGGGGGGGCAATGAGCAGTTCTTC. This translates into CASSYYPAGGGNEQFF.

This chain joins TRBV10-1 and TRBJ2-2; 12 bases align to TRBD2. The V segment lost 6 bases and the J segment 7 bases; nucleotides outside the gene matches: 6. This CDR3 region has 15 residues. Per germline, CDR1 WNHNN and CDR2 SYGVQD (reference sequence). CDR3 nucleotides: TGCGCCAGCAGGCTAGCGGGGGGGCAGAACGGGGAGCTGTTTTTT. As protein: CASRLAGGQNGELFF.

V is TRBV12-1 and J is TRBJ1-5; TRBD1, the table's D call, was not compared with the DNA. TRBV12-1 is a known pseudogene. The CDR3 extends over 20 amino acids. In DNA form, the CDR3 reads TGTGCCAGACTGTTCGGATCGGGACAGGGGGGAAGAGGGGACAATCAGCCCCAGCATTTT. Protein: CARLFGSGQGGRGDNQPQHF.

Remarks on this clone: Relative to the germline gene, one junction end is altered; a read error may explain this. This chain uses TRBV5-4 with TRBJ2-3; TRBD1 is a possible D gene (6 bases). CDR3 length: 15 amino acids. Germline V lookup: CDR1 SGHNT, CDR2 YYREEE (reference sequence). The CDR3 coding sequence is TGTGCCAGCAGCTTGGGAGGGGGAACCACAAATACGCAGTATTTT. Translation gives CASSLGGGTTNTQYF.